The rows below give T cell receptor beta chains drawn from one sample of a study of radiotherapy plus CTLA-4 blockade in lung cancer. The data were produced by immunoSEQ multiplex PCR, yet TCRdb's version contains in-frame clones alone and is incomplete. This table has approximately 98,000 clones, approximately 78% appearing once. Specimen: peripheral blood, collected from a patient treated with radiotherapy plus ipilimumab. These receptors were obtained from a human donor with non-small cell lung cancer who had a partial response to radiotherapy plus ipilimumab. Each CDR3 is given with its conserved first and last residue. Each record gives: clone size, D gene, J gene, V gene, CDR3 protein, CDR3 DNA. A D gene is named only where the DNA matches it firmly. Part of the rows lack a size; the others show once, few, many or a class for expanded clones.

>.|.|TRBJ2-4|TRBV6-1
CASSEQGRAKNIQYF
TGTGCCAGCAGTGAACAGGGTAGGGCCAAAAACATTCAGTACTTC
>.|TRBD1|TRBJ2-2|TRBV18
CASSKGQVNTGELFF
TGTGCCAGCTCAAAGGGACAGGTGAACACCGGGGAGCTGTTTTTT
>.|.|TRBJ2-1|TRBV5-1
CASSVKGWREQFF
TGCGCCAGCAGCGTCAAAGGATGGCGGGAGCAGTTCTTC
>.|TRBD2|TRBJ2-5|TRBV30
CAWSVGLAEETQYF
TGTGCCTGGAGCGTCGGACTAGCGGAAGAGACCCAGTACTTC
>.|.|TRBJ2-7|TRBV28
CASSPRTVLSYEQYF
TGTGCCAGCAGCCCAAGGACAGTCCTCTCCTACGAGCAGTACTTC
>.|.|TRBJ2-5|TRBV6-1
CASSGLSVQETQYF
TGTGCCAGCAGTGGATTATCGGTGCAAGAGACCCAGTACTTC
>.|TRBD2|TRBJ2-5|TRBV7-7
CASSSDPTSGTYQETQYF
TGTGCCAGCAGCTCCGATCCGACTAGCGGGACGTACCAAGAGACCCAGTACTTC
>.|.|TRBJ2-5|TRBV5-8
CASSLGEAAQETQYF
TGTGCCAGCAGCTTGGGTGAGGCAGCCCAAGAGACCCAGTACTTC
>.|.|TRBJ1-6|TRBV19
CASSRVNSPLHF
TGTGCCAGTAGTAGAGTGAATTCACCCCTCCACTTT
>.|TRBD2|TRBJ2-1|TRBV30
CASKAGRSYNEQFF
TGTGCCTCCAAAGCGGGAAGATCCTACAATGAGCAGTTCTTC
>.|TRBD2|TRBJ2-2|TRBV2
CASTPSGTNTGELFF
TGTGCCAGCACGCCTAGCGGGACGAACACCGGGGAGCTGTTTTTT
>few|TRBD1|TRBJ2-2|TRBV7-9
CASSLTGAITGELFF
TGTGCCAGCAGTTTGACAGGGGCCATCACCGGGGAGCTGTTTTTT
>.|.|TRBJ2-2|TRBV19
CASSIVGSEYTGELFF
TGTGCCAGTAGTATAGTGGGTAGCGAGTACACCGGGGAGCTGTTTTTT
>.|.|TRBJ2-7|TRBV27
CASSTQGYEQYF
TGTGCCAGCAGTACACAGGGATACGAGCAGTACTTC
>.|.|TRBJ2-5|TRBV29-1
CSVRWMEGQYF
TGCAGCGTCCGATGGATGGAGGGCCAGTACTTC
>.|TRBD1|TRBJ2-7|TRBV27
CASGITGQPYEQYF
TGTGCCAGCGGGATCACGGGACAGCCCTACGAGCAGTACTTC
>.|TRBD1|TRBJ1-1|TRBV5-4
CASTLIGGQAEAFF
TGTGCCAGCACCCTAATAGGGGGCCAGGCTGAAGCTTTCTTT
>.|.|TRBJ2-6|TRBV28
CASSLLSGAGANVLTF
TGTGCCAGCAGTTTACTTTCGGGTGCTGGGGCCAACGTCCTGACTTTC
>.|.|TRBJ2-5|TRBV28
CASSLFHSPQTIYQETQYF
TGTGCCAGCAGTTTATTTCACAGCCCGCAGACAATATACCAAGAGACCCAGTACTTC
>.|.|TRBJ1-2|TRBV7-2
CASSLDTGMYGYTF
TGTGCCAGCAGCTTGGATACAGGGATGTACGGCTACACCTTC
>.|.|TRBJ1-1|TRBV4-1
CASSQAAGLDTEAFF
TGCGCCAGCAGCCAAGCGGCGGGGTTGGACACTGAAGCTTTCTTT
>.|TRBD1|TRBJ2-7|TRBV2
CASSQTGTGFYEQYF
TGTGCCAGCAGTCAAACCGGGACAGGGTTCTACGAGCAGTACTTC
>.|.|TRBJ2-2|TRBV19
CASWAGWGGELFF
TGTGCCAGTTGGGCAGGGTGGGGCGGGGAGCTGTTTTTT
>.|TRBD2|TRBJ2-7|TRBV5-6
CASSSRTSGYSWGEQYF
TGTGCCAGCAGCTCCAGGACTAGCGGGTACAGCTGGGGCGAGCAGTACTTC
>.|.|TRBJ1-3|TRBV28
CASSSGRGSGNTIYF
TGTGCCAGCAGTTCCGGACGGGGCTCTGGAAACACCATATATTTT
>few|TRBD2|TRBJ2-6|TRBV7-2
CASSPGLAVSGANVLTF
TGTGCCAGCAGCCCGGGACTAGCGGTCTCTGGGGCCAACGTCCTGACTTTC
>.|.|TRBJ2-7|TRBV7-9
CASSLNQGRGEQYF
TGTGCCAGCAGCTTAAATCAGGGGCGAGGCGAGCAGTACTTC
>.|TRBD1|TRBJ1-5|TRBV7-9
CASSSGSGGRNQPQHF
TGTGCCAGCAGCTCAGGTTCAGGGGGACGCAATCAGCCCCAGCATTTT
>.|TRBD2|TRBJ2-5|TRBV7-2
CASSAWTSGPGTQYF
TGTGCCAGCAGCGCCTGGACTAGCGGGCCGGGGACCCAGTACTTC
>.|TRBD1|TRBJ2-7|TRBV11-2
CASSPRQGGLYEQYF
TGTGCCAGCAGCCCAAGACAGGGGGGGCTCTACGAGCAGTACTTC
>few|TRBD2|TRBJ2-5|TRBV7-3
CASSPGLAARETQYF
TGTGCCAGCAGCCCGGGACTAGCGGCAAGGGAGACCCAGTACTTC
>.|TRBD1|TRBJ2-1|TRBV5-4
CASSSEGDREHNEQFF
TGTGCCAGCAGCTCGGAGGGGGACAGGGAACACAATGAGCAGTTCTTC
>once|.|TRBJ2-7|TRBV19
CASSTDSSAYEQYF
TGTGCCAGTAGTACGGACAGTTCCGCCTACGAGCAGTACTTC
>.|.|TRBJ2-7|TRBV25-1
CASSESPRGVNEQYF
TGTGCCAGCAGTGAGTCTCCCAGGGGGGTTAACGAGCAGTACTTC
>.|TRBD2|TRBJ2-1|TRBV10-1
CASGLAERSYNEQFF
TGCGCCAGCGGACTAGCCGAAAGATCATACAATGAGCAGTTCTTC
>.|TRBD2|TRBJ2-1|TRBV2
CASSALAGTYNEQFF
TGTGCCAGCAGTGCTCTAGCGGGTACCTACAATGAGCAGTTCTTC
>.|.|TRBJ2-5|TRBV6-1
CASSENSEETQYF
TGTGCCAGCAGTGAGAACAGTGAAGAGACCCAGTACTTC
>.|TRBD2|TRBJ2-7|TRBV6-5
CASSPPFQGGYEQYF
TGTGCCAGCAGTCCTCCGTTCCAGGGAGGGTACGAGCAGTACTTC
>.|.|TRBJ2-2|TRBV19
CASSRNRDTGELFF
TGTGCCAGTAGTCGAAACAGAGACACCGGGGAGCTGTTTTTT
>.|TRBD2|TRBJ2-1|TRBV6-5
CASSRLAGHYNEQFF
TGTGCCAGCAGTCGACTAGCGGGGCATTACAATGAGCAGTTCTTC
>.|.|TRBJ2-1|TRBV4-1
CASSAPRRGEQFF
TGCGCCAGCAGCGCTCCTCGCCGGGGTGAGCAGTTCTTC
>.|.|TRBJ2-7|TRBV28
CASSLSGGPGHTTYEQYF
TGTGCCAGCAGTTTAAGCGGCGGACCGGGACATACGACCTACGAGCAGTACTTC
>.|.|TRBJ2-3|TRBV7-2
CASSLVGTLGADTQYF
TGTGCCAGCAGCTTAGTCGGGACATTAGGCGCAGATACGCAGTATTTT
>.|TRBD2|TRBJ2-2|TRBV19
CASSGGGNQREWANTGELFF
TGTGCCAGTAGCGGGGGGGGGAATCAGCGGGAGTGGGCGAACACCGGGGAGCTGTTTTTT
>once|.|TRBJ2-5|TRBV27
CASSLRWSLGETQYF
TGTGCCAGCAGTTTGCGGTGGAGTCTCGGAGAGACCCAGTACTTC
>.|TRBD1|TRBJ2-5|TRBV9
CASSVDGTVLTEQYF
TGTGCCAGCAGCGTAGATGGGACAGTCCTTACGGAGCAGTACTTC
>few|.|TRBJ1-2|TRBV10-3
CAISESSDQGWGYTF
TGTGCCATCAGTGAGTCCAGTGATCAGGGGTGGGGCTACACCTTC
>.|TRBD2|TRBJ2-7|TRBV28
CASSPVTSGSLPYEQYF
TGTGCCAGCAGTCCCGTGACTAGCGGGAGTCTCCCCTACGAGCAGTACTTC
>.|TRBD1|TRBJ1-5|TRBV19
CASSALRDRSDQPQHF
TGTGCCAGTAGTGCCCTCCGGGACAGGAGTGATCAGCCCCAGCATTTT
>once|.|TRBJ2-5|TRBV7-7
CASSKTSFQETQYF
TGTGCCAGCAGCAAAACTAGTTTCCAAGAGACCCAGTACTTC
>.|TRBD1|TRBJ2-7|TRBV18
CASSLGQEEKYF
TGTGCCAGCTCACTCGGACAGGAGGAAAAGTACTTC
>.|TRBD1|TRBJ2-1|TRBV28
CASSSGQGNGQFF
TGTGCCAGCAGTTCGGGACAGGGGAATGGGCAGTTCTTC
>.|TRBD2|TRBJ2-3|TRBV5-5
CASSRGLAGADTQYF
TGTGCCAGCAGCCGTGGACTAGCGGGAGCAGATACGCAGTATTTT
>.|.|TRBJ2-5|TRBV7-3
CASSLGARETQYF
TGTGCCAGCAGCTTGGGGGCACGAGAGACCCAGTACTTC
>few|TRBD1|TRBJ2-3|TRBV4-1
CASSQGVRDRGILGDTDTQYF
TGCGCCAGCAGCCAAGGGGTTCGGGACAGGGGGATCCTGGGTGACACAGATACGCAGTATTTT
>.|.|TRBJ1-1|TRBV2
CASTVRGASAEAFF
TGTGCCAGCACTGTTAGGGGCGCGAGCGCTGAAGCTTTCTTT